This paragraph reports one T cell receptor (beta chain). This sample stems from a study of blood T cell repertoires in COVID-19. Study-level information: Material from acute and convalescent COVID-19 was sourced from the United States, Italy and Spain. Sources were T cells, B-cell-depleted T cells, or PBMCs; the material itself was cDNA or gDNA.

CDR1 and CDR2 (germline): MNHEY, SVGAGI. The CDR3 covers 16 residues. Trimming stripped 0 bases from V and 5 bases from J, with 16 bases between. Authors' data handling: Amplification with reference gene primers provided the estimates of nucleated cell counts. Assay: immunoSEQ multiplex PCR; the TCRdb copy retains only in-frame clones and omits some. V and J calls and clone size follow that table, whereas D and trimming were derived from the DNA. The data show about 42,000 clones, roughly nine tenths seen once. The receptor comes from a man between 25 and 39 years old with active or convalescent COVID-19. Sequenced: peripheral blood. The chain recombines TRBV6-5 with TRBJ1-1; no firm D call. The CDR3: CASSYSGGLVRTEAFF. The CDR3 DNA sequence: TGTGCCAGCAGTTACTCCGGCGGTTTGGTGAGGACTGAAGCTTTCTTT.